The 20 T cell receptor beta chains below come from one sample, sequenced in a study of blood T cells in healthy people across ages. Then a second PCR, running roughly 6 to 11 cycles, was carried out with a sample-barcoded 5' primer and a J-beta primer mix. One entry per CDR3 protein, called by TCRdb with MiXCR from the 5' RACE reads. The data hold just over 1 million distinct CDR3 sequences, with around 45% observed a single time. Sequencing used blood. These receptor sequences come from a woman aged 60-75 years in good health.

Only one count was recorded for this clonotype. The chain employs TRBV30 and TRBJ2-7; 9 bases align to TRBD1. Germline values: CDR1 GTSNPN, CDR2 SVGIG (reference sequence). V dropped 4 bases and J dropped 6; count of bases not matched to a gene: 13. CDR3 length: 15 residues. DNA of the CDR3: TGTGCCTGGATAGGTCCGGGACAGGGCTTCGGCGAGCAGTACTTC. Translating gives CAWIGPGQGFGEQYF.

The chain uses TRBV11-2 and TRBJ2-3; D is tentatively TRBD1 or TRBD2 (7 bases each). This CDR3 comprises 14 residues. Trimming removed 11 bases from V and 0 bases from J, with 15 bases in between. The germline gives CDR1 SGHAT, CDR2 FQNNGV. The CDR3: CAGLGGGSTDTQYF. The CDR3 bases are TGTGCCGGCCTGGGAGGGGGCAGCACAGATACGCAGTATTTT.

The chain carries TRBV27 and TRBJ2-5; D is unresolved. This CDR3 is 15 amino acids long. The V end lost 5 bases, the J end lost 1 base, and 14 bases lay between the germline ends. Per germline, CDR1 MNHEY and CDR2 SMNVEV (reference sequence). DNA of the CDR3: TGTGCCAGCAGTAAGGGTTGGACGCGCCAAGAGACCCAGTACTTC. It specifies CASSKGWTRQETQYF.

The V and J genes are TRBV11-2 and TRBJ1-6; D possibly corresponds to TRBD1 (5 bases). Germline V CDR1 and CDR2: SGHAT, FQNNGV. V was shortened by 3 bases and J by 0 bases, with 15 bases between the two germline ends. This CDR3 is built from 18 residues. The CDR3 DNA sequence: TGTGCCAGCAGCTTGGGCCAGGGAAGTGCCTCCTATAATTCACCCCTCCACTTT. Its translation is CASSLGQGSASYNSPLHF.

The chain joins TRBV12-5 to TRBJ2-3; D is uncertain. The V gene's germline CDR1 is LGHNT and CDR2 FRNRAP. Trimming shortened V by 5 bases and J by 10 bases, and 13 bases separated the two germline ends. The CDR3 is 12 residues long. In DNA, the CDR3 is TGTGCTAGTGGTCAAACAGCGAATGCGCAGTATTTT. Translation: CASGQTANAQYF.

The rearrangement joins TRBV6-4 to TRBJ2-5; TRBD1 matches 9 bases. Germline CDR1 and CDR2: MRHNA and SNTAGT. V lost 7 bases and J lost 2; bases outside the gene matches: 5. The CDR3 runs to 14 residues. CDR3 DNA: TGTGCCAGCAAATCGGACAGGGGACAAGAGACCCAGTACTTC. Translation gives CASKSDRGQETQYF.

The chain links TRBV13 to TRBJ2-7; 7 nucleotides agree with TRBD2. The CDR3 spans 14 residues. After removal of 2 bases from V and 5 bases from J, the junction contained 6 bases not matched to a gene. Germline values: CDR1 PRHDT, CDR2 FYEKMQ (reference sequence). The CDR3 sequence: CASSLLAVRNEQYF. The CDR3, as DNA: TGTGCCAGCAGCTTACTAGCGGTTAGAAACGAGCAGTACTTC.

The chain carries TRBV20-1 and TRBJ1-5; no definite D call. V lost 1 base and J 7 bases, leaving 8 bases between the germline ends. Per the germline V gene, CDR1 is DFQATT and CDR2 is SNEGSKA (reference sequence). The CDR3 is made up of 12 amino acids. The CDR3 DNA follows: TGCAGTGCTAGAGGAGTGGCCCAGCCCCAGCATTTT. Protein: CSARGVAQPQHF.

The chain is built from TRBV21-1 and TRBJ2-7; the table calls TRBD1, which could not be checked here. TRBV21-1 is a pseudogene. This CDR3 is built from 17 residues. Here the CDR3 reads CASSKGYRGRRTYEQYF. The CDR3 nucleotides are TGTGCCAGCAGCAAAGGATACAGGGGGCGGAGGACCTACGAGCAGTACTTC.

This clonotype was seen more than once but under ten times. V is TRBV27 and J is TRBJ2-7; 8 positions agree with TRBD2. The CDR3 length is 15 residues. V dropped 9 bases and J dropped 2; count of bases not matched to a gene: 12. Germline CDR1 and CDR2: MNHEY and SMNVEV (reference sequence). In nucleotides, the CDR3 is TGTGCCAGTGCTGAAGCGGGAGACCTAACCTACGAGCAGTACTTC. This sequence encodes CASAEAGDLTYEQYF.

In nucleotides, the CDR3 is TGCGCCAGCAGCTTGGCCACGACTAGCGGGAGCGAGCAGTACTTC. Protein sequence: CASSLATTSGSEQYF. The chain carries TRBV5-1 and TRBJ2-7; 12 bases align to TRBD2. Losses at the gene ends were 0 bases for V and 6 bases for J; bases not matched to a gene: 4. The length of the CDR3 is 15 residues. The germline CDR1 and CDR2 sequences are SGHRS and YFSETQ.

This clonotype was counted once. The CDR3 spells CSARKREGMNEQFF. CDR3 coding DNA: TGCAGTGCCCGGAAGCGGGAGGGCATGAATGAGCAGTTCTTC. This chain uses TRBV20-1 with TRBJ2-1; 10 nucleotides line up with TRBD2. The CDR3 spans 14 residues. The J segment lost 7 bases and the V segment lost 6 bases, leaving 9 bases of the junction unmatched. CDR1 is DFQATT, CDR2 SNEGSKA, per germline (reference sequence).

Written as DNA, the CDR3 is TGTGCCAGCAGTGAACGGACCCTATTCGGCGAGCAGTACTTC. Amino acid sequence: CASSERTLFGEQYF. The chain has TRBV2 and TRBJ2-7; D gene ambiguous. Germline V gene sequence: CDR1 SNHLY, CDR2 FYNNEI. V was cut by 2 bases and J by 6 bases, with 14 bases left in between. The CDR3 is 14 residues long.

This clonotype was observed a handful of times. The rearrangement uses TRBV24-1 and TRBJ2-7; TRBD1 matches 9 bases. The V gene's germline CDR1 is KGHDR and CDR2 SFDVKD. With 4 bases clipped from V and 6 bases from J, the junction kept 9 bases outside the gene matches. This CDR3 region has 15 residues. CDR3 nucleotide sequence: TGTGCCACCAGTGACCCGGGACAGGGCTATGGCGAGCAGTACTTC. This translates into CATSDPGQGYGEQYF.

This clonotype has only a few counts. The chain carries TRBV20-1 and TRBJ2-7, with TRBD2 matching 16 bases. This CDR3 comprises 16 residues. Per the germline V gene, CDR1 is DFQATT and CDR2 is SNEGSKA (reference sequence). Germline trimming cut 7 bases from V and 4 bases from J; bases unmatched to any gene: 10. The CDR3 reads CSVTGLAGGSYYEQYF. The CDR3 DNA sequence: TGCAGTGTGACGGGACTAGCGGGAGGGAGCTATTACGAGCAGTACTTC.

The rearrangement joins TRBV29-1 to TRBJ2-1, with 7 bases that match TRBD1. The CDR3 is 15 residues long. Germline values: CDR1 SQVTM, CDR2 ANQGSEA. J gave up 4 bases and V 4 bases, and 10 bases lay outside the gene matches. CDR3 nucleotide sequence: TGCAGCGTTGTGGGGACAGACACATCGTACAATGAGCAGTTCTTC. It translates to CSVVGTDTSYNEQFF.

The V and J genes are TRBV7-3 and TRBJ2-1; TRBD2 is a possible D gene (7 bases). V shed 6 bases and J shed 8 bases, with 14 bases lying between them. There are 13 residues in the CDR3. Germline V gives CDR1 SGHTA, CDR2 FQGTGA. The CDR3 sequence: CASRVQGGDEQFF. As DNA, the CDR3 is TGTGCCAGCAGAGTACAAGGGGGGGATGAGCAGTTCTTC.

V is TRBV27 and J is TRBJ2-4; TRBD1 aligns across 10 bases. With the DNA end fitting TRBJ2-7 better, the J assignment may be wrong. The CDR3 length is 16 residues. Per the germline V gene, CDR1 is MNHEY and CDR2 is SMNVEV (reference sequence). The CDR3 region is CASSLSGQGLAYEQYF. CDR3 coding DNA: TGTGCCAGCAGTTTATCGGGACAGGGGTTGGCATACGAGCAGTACTTC.

This clonotype was seen a few times. The V call is TRBV11-2, the J call TRBJ2-5; 11 bases align to TRBD2. V dropped 1 base and J dropped 3; count of bases not matched to a gene: 13. Germline assignment: CDR1 SGHAT and CDR2 FQNNGV. This CDR3 comprises 19 residues. CDR3 bases: TGTGCCAGCAGCTTAGTGGGGGGGGCTAGCGGGAGGATTAAAGAGACCCAGTACTTC. It codes for CASSLVGGASGRIKETQYF.

This clonotype was detected only a few times. The chain has TRBV12-3 or TRBV12-4 and TRBJ2-7; no clear D. This CDR3 has 14 residues. V lost 10 bases to trimming and J lost 2 bases, with 18 bases between them. For the CDR3, the DNA is TGTGCCACCCGACCCCCCGGCGGAGCCTACGAGCAGTACTTC. It codes for CATRPPGGAYEQYF.